The T cell receptor beta chain described here comes from a study of blood T cell repertoires in COVID-19. Across the whole study: Researchers got acute and convalescent COVID-19 samples from the United States, Italy and Spain. Sources were T cells, B-cell-depleted T cells, or PBMCs; the material itself was cDNA or gDNA.

Deletions cut 0 bases from V and 2 bases from J, with 11 bases between. The CDR3 covers 15 residues. In germline, CDR1 is SGHRS, CDR2 YFSETQ. The assay was immunoSEQ multiplex PCR, and TCRdb's table has in-frame clones only and misses some. In the table there are 230,000 or so clones, 80% to 90% of which are singletons. This clonotype was sampled from a man aged 25 to 40 with active or convalescent COVID-19. This sequence joins TRBV5-1 and TRBJ1-1, with D unclear. The sample was peripheral blood. CDR3 DNA sequence: TGCGCCAGCAGCTTGGACTTCGGAGGAAACACTGAAGCTTTCTTT. Amino acid sequence: CASSLDFGGNTEAFF.